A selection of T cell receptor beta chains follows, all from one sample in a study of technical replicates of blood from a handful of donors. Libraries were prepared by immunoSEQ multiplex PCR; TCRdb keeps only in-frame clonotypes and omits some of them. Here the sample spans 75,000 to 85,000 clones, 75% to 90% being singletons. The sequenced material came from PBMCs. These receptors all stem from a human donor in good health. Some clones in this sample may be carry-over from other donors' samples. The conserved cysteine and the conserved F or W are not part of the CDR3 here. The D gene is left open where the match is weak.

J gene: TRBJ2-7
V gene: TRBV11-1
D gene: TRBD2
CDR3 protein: ASKQGLARHEQY

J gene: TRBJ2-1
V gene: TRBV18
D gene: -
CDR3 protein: ASSLTGDSNEQF

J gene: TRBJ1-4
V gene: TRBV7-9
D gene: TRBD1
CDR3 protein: ASSSGTGNEKLF

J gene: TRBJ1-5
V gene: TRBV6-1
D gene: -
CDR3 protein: ASSETSSNQPQH

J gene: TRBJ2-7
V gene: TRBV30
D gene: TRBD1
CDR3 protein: AWSRQGAYEQY

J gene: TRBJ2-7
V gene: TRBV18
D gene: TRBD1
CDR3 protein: ASSPRTGGTYEQY

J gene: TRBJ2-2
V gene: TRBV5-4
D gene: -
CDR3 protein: ASSLGLHYTPGELF

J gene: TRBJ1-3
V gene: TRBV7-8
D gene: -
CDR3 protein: ASRKGGGSGNTIY

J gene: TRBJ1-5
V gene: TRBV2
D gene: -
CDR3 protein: ASSGENQPQH

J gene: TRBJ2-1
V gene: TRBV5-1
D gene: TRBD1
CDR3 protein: ASSLSRGSYNEQF

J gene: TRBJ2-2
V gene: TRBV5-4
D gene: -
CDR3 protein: ASSFRGANTGELF

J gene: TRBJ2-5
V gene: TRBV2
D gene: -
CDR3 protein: ASRDVGGRETQY

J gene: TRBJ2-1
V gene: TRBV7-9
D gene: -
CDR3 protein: ASSSSPVYQF

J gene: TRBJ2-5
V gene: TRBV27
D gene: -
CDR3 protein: ASSLQGLTYQETQY

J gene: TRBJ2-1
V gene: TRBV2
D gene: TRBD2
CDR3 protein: ASSEGWASGRHHEQF

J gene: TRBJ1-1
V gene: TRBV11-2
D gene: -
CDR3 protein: ASSPGLYRDTEAF

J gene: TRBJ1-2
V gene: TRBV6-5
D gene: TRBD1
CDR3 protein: ASSSVGTVVYGYT

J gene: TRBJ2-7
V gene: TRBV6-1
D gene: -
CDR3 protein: ASSDSPGPYEQY

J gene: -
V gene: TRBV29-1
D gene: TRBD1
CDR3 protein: SAEIDRGNEQY

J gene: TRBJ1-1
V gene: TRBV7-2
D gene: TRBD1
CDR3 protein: ASSVQGAVNTEAF

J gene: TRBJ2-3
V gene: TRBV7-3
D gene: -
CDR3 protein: ASSFSQGGGSDTQY

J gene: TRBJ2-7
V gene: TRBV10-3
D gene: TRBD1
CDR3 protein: AISDLGQGSYEQY

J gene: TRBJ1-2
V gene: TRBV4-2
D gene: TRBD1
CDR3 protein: ASSQEGQGKTNYGYT

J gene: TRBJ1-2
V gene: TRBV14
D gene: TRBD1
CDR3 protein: ASSHRTGGGYGYT

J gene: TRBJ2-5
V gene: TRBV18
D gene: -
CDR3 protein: ASSPLLTEQETQY

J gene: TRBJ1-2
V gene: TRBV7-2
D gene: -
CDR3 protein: ASSLSTSGSKSYT